The T cell receptor beta chain described here comes from a study of blood T cells in healthy people across ages. Regarding the study as a whole: Roughly linear age-related decline in beta diversity appeared, significant by age around 38.

Losses at the gene ends were 1 base for V and 4 bases for J; bases not matched to a gene: 2. This CDR3 comprises 13 residues. The germline gives CDR1 GTSNPN, CDR2 SVGIG (reference sequence). For the second PCR, which ran for about 6 to 11 cycles, a sample-barcoded 5' primer and a J-beta primer mix were used. A template-switch adaptor with 12 random nucleotides tagged each cDNA molecule. MiXCR, run by TCRdb on the 5' RACE reads, gives a single entry per CDR3 protein. The sample yields about 970,000 distinct CDR3 sequences, roughly half seen once. This clonotype was detected a few times. Its specificity is not known.

Sequencing was performed on blood. The clonotype originates from a woman in her sixties in good health. The chain uses TRBV30 and TRBJ2-3, with 7 bases matching TRBD2. Written as DNA, the CDR3 is TGTGCCTGGAGTGGCGGGAGCGCAGATACGCAGTATTTT. It translates to CAWSGGSADTQYF.